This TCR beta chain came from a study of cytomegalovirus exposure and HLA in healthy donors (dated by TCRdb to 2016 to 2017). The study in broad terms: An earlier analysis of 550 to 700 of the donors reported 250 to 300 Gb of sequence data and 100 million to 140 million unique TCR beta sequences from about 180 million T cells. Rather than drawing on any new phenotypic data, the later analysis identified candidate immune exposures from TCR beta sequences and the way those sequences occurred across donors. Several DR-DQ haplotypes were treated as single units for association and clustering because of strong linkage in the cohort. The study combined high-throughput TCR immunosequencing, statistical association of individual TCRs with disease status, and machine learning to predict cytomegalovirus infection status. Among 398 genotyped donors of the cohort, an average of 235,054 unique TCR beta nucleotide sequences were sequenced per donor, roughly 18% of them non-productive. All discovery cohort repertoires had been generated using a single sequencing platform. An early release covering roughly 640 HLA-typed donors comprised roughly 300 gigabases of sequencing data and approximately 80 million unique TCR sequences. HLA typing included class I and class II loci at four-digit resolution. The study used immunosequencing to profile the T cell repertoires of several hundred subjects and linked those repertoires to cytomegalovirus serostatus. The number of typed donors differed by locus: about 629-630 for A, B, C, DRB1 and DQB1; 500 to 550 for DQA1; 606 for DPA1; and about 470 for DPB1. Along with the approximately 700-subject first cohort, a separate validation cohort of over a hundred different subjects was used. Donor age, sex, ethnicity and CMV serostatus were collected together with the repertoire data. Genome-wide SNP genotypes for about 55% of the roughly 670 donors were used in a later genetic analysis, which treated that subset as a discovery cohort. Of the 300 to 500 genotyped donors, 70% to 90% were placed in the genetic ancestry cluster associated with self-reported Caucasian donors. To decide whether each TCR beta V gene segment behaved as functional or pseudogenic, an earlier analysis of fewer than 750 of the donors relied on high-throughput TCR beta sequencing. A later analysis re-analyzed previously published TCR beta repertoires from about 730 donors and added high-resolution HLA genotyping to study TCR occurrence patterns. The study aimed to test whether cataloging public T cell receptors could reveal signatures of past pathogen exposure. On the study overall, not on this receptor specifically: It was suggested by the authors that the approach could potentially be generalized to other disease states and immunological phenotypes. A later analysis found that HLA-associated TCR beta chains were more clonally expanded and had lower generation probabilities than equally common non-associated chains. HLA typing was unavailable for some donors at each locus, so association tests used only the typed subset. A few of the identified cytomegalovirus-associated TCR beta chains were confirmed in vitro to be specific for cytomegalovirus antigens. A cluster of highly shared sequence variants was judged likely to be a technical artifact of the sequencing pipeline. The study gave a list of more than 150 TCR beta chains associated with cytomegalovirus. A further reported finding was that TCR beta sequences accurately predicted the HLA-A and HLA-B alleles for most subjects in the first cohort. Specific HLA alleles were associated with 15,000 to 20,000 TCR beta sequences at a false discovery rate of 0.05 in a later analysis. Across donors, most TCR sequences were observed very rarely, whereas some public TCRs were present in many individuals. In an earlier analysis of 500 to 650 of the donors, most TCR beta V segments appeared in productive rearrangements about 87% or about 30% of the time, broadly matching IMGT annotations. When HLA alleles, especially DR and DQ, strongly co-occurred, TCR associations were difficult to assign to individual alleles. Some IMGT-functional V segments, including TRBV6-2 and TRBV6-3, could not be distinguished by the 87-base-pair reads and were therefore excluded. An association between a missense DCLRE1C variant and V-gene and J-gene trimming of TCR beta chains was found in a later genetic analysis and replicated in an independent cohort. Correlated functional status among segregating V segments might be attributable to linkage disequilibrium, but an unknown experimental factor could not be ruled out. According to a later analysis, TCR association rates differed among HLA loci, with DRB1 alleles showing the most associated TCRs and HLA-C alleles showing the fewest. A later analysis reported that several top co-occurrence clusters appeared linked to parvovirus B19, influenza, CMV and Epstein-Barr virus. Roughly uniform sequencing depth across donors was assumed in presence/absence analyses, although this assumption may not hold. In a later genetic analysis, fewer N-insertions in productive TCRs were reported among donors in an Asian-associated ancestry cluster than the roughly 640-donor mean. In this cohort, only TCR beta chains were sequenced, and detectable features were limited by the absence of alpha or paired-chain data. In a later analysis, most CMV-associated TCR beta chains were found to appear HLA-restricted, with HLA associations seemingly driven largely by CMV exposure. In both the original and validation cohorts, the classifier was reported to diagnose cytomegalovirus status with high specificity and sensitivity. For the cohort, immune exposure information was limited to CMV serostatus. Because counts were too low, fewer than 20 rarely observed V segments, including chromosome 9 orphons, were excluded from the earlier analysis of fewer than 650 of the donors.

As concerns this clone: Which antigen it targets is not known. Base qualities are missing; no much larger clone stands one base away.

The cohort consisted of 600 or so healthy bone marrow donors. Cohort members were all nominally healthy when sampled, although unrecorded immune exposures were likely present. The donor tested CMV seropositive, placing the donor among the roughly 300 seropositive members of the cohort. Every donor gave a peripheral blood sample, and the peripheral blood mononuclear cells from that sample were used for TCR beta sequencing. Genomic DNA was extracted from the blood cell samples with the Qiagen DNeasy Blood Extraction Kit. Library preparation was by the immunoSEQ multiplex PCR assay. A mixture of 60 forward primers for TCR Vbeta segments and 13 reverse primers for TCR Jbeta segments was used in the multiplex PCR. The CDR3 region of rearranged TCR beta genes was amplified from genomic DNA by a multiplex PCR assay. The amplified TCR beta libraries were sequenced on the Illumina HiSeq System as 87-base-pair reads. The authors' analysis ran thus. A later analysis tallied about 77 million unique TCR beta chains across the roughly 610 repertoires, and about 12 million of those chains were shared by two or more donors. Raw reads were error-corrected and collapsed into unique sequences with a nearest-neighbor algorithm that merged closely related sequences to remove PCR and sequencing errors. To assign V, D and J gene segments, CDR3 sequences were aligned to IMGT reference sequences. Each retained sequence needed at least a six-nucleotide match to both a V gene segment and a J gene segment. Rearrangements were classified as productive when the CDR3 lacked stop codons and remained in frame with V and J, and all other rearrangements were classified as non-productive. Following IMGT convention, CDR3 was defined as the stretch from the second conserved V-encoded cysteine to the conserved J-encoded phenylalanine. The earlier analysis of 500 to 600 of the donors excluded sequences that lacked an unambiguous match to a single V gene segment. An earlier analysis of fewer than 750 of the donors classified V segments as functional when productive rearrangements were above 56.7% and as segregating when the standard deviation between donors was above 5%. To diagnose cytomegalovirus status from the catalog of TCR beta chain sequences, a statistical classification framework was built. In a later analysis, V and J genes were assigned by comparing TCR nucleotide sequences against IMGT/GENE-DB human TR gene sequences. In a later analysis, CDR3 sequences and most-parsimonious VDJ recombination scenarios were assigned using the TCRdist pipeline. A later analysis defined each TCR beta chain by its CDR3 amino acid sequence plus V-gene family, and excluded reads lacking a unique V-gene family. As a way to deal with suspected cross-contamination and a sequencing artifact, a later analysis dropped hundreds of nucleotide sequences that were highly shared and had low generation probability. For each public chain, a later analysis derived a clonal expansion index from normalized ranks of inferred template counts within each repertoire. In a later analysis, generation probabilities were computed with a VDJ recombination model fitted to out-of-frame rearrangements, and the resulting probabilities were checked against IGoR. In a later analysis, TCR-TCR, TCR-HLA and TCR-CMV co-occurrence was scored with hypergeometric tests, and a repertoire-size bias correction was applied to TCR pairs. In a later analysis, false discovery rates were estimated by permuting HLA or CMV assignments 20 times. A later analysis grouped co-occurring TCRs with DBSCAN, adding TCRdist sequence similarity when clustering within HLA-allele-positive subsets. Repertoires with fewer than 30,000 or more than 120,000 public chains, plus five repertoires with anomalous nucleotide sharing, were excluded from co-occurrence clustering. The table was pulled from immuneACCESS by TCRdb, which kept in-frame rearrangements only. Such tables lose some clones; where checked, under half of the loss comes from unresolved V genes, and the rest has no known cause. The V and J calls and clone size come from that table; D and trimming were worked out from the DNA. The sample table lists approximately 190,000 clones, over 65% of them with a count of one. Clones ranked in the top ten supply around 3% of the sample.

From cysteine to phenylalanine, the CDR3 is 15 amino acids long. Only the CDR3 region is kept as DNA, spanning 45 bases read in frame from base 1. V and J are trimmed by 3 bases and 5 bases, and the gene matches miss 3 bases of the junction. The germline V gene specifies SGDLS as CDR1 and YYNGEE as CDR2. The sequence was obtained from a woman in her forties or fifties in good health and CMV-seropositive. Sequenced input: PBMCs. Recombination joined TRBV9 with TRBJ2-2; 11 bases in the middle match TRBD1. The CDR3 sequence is CASSAGQGATGELFF. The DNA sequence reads TGTGCCAGCAGCGCCGGACAGGGGGCAACCGGGGAGCTGTTTTTT.